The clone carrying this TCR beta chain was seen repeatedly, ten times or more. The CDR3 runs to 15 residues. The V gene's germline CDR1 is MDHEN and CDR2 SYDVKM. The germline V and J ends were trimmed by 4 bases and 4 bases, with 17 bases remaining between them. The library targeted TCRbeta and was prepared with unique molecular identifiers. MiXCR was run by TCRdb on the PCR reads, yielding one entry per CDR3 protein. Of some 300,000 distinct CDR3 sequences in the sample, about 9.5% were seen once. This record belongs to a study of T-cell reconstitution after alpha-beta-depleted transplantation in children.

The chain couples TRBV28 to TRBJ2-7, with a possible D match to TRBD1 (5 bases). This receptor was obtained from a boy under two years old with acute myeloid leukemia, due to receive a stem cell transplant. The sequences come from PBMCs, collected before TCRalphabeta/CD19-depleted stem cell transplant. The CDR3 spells CASSSLEDQGYEQYF. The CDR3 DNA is TGTGCCAGCAGTTCCCTGGAAGATCAGGGATACGAGCAGTACTTC.